This T cell receptor beta chain was observed in a study of blood T cell repertoires in COVID-19. This clone was counted between two and nine times. Per the authors' pipeline: Estimation of nucleated cell counts relied on the amplification of reference gene primers. Assay used: immunoSEQ multiplex PCR; TCRdb lists only in-frame clones, some missing. D and trimming were read from the DNA, whereas the V and J calls and clone size are those reported in that table. The sample carries 300,000 to 400,000 clones, approximately 85% recorded once. The V end was cut by 8 bases, the J end by 4 bases, with 17 bases between. Germline values: CDR1 LNHDA, CDR2 SQIVND (reference sequence). This CDR3 region has 14 residues.

The chain joins TRBV19 to TRBJ1-2; D may be TRBD1 (6 bases). This TCR came from a human donor in a cohort sampled during active COVID-19. Sequenced sample: peripheral blood. This chain's CDR3 is CASEPQGSSYGYTF. The CDR3 nucleotides are TGTGCCAGTGAGCCCCAGGGGTCCTCCTATGGCTACACCTTC.